This T cell receptor beta chain was documented in a study of OX40 agonist ivuxolimab in advanced cancers. In germline, CDR1 is SGHRS, CDR2 YFSETQ. The CDR3 has 17 residues. V was pared by 3 bases and J by 0 bases, with 17 bases between. Sequenced by immunoSEQ multiplex PCR; TCRdb stores in-frame clones only, minus some. The table shows 20,000 to 25,000 clones, with roughly 82% occurring only once. On this clone: Antigen unknown.

General observations from the study: Also present in some nonresponders was a low level of normalized T-cell clonal expansion.

This clonotype originated in an adult with an advanced solid tumor such as melanoma, head and neck, liver or kidney cancer. V and J are TRBV5-1 and TRBJ2-3, with a possible D match to TRBD1 (5 bases). Source: CD4+ or CD8+ T cells sorted from blood, taken in a trial of the OX40 agonist ivuxolimab. The CDR3 sequence: CASSYARTFASTDTQYF. In nucleotides, the CDR3 is TGCGCCAGCAGCTACGCCCGGACATTCGCTAGCACAGATACGCAGTATTTT.